The 17 T cell receptor beta chains below come from one sample, sequenced in a study of T cell responses to AZD1222 COVID-19 vaccine. The repertoire was sequenced with immunoSEQ multiplex PCR; TCRdb's copy has only in-frame clones and lacks some. The table lists some 150,000 clones, roughly nine tenths of them singletons. Sequenced material: peripheral blood, taken 28 days after the second AZD1222 dose. These receptors originate from an adult who received the AZD1222 COVID-19 vaccine.

This sequence joins TRBV6-1 and TRBJ1-1, with 12 bases that match TRBD1. Germline values: CDR1 MNHNS, CDR2 SASEGT. V lost 3 bases, J lost 10 bases, and 9 bases stayed unmatched. The CDR3 covers 15 residues. DNA for the CDR3: TGTGCCAGCAGTGATACCGGGACAGGGGGCTTACGAGCTTTCTTT. It encodes CASSDTGTGGLRAFF.

Concerning this clone itself: Relative to the germline gene, one junction end is altered; a read error may explain this. The genes are TRBV19 and TRBJ1-5; 9 bases map to TRBD1. CDR1 is LNHDA and CDR2 is SQIVND in the germline V gene (reference sequence). The CDR3 extends over 16 amino acids. The CDR3 reads CASSTPGTGFNQPQHF. The DNA of the CDR3 is TGTGCCAGTAGTACCCCCGGGACAGGGTTCAATCAGCCCCAGCACTTT.

This sequence joins TRBV7-6 and TRBJ1-1, with D perhaps matching TRBD1 (6 bases). The CDR3 runs to 15 residues. Trimming took off 5 bases at V and 4 bases at J, with 17 bases between the two ends. Germline lookup yields CDR1 SGHVS and CDR2 FNYEAQ. The chain's CDR3 is CASSREGGARTEAFF. The CDR3 DNA is TGTGCCAGCAGCCGAGAGGGGGGGGCTCGCACTGAAGCTTTCTTT.

The genes are TRBV5-5 and TRBJ1-1; D is unclear. The CDR3 sequence is 13 residues long. CDR1 is SGHKS, CDR2 YYEKEE, per germline (reference sequence). The V gene lost 4 bases and the J gene lost 6 bases, with 13 bases spanning the gap. The CDR3 sequence: CASSERMWAEAFF. The DNA for the CDR3 is TGTGCCAGCAGCGAACGGATGTGGGCTGAAGCTTTCTTT.

The chain joins TRBV6-4 to TRBJ1-5, with 8 bases aligning to TRBD1. V dropped 7 bases and J dropped 7; count of bases not matched to a gene: 15. This CDR3 is built from 16 residues. The V gene's germline CDR1 is MRHNA and CDR2 SNTAGT. CDR3 bases: TGTGCCAGCATGGGGGTCGGACAGGGACTCTGGCAGCCCCAGCATTTT. It codes for CASMGVGQGLWQPQHF.

The chain recombines TRBV7-9 with TRBJ1-4; TRBD1 agrees at 7 bases. CDR1 and CDR2 (germline): SEHNR, FQNEAQ (reference sequence). Trimming cost V 4 bases and J 10 bases; bases outside gene matches: 6. This CDR3 is built from 13 residues. CDR3 bases: TGTGCCAGCAGCTCCCTGACAGGGATAAAACTGTTTTTT. As protein: CASSSLTGIKLFF.

The chain has TRBV29-1 and TRBJ2-2; D possibly matches TRBD1 or TRBD2 (6 bases each). The CDR3 consists of 15 residues. The V end was cut by 5 bases, the J end by 6 bases, with 19 bases between. Looked up from germline, CDR1 is SQVTM and CDR2 is ANQGSEA. The CDR3 nucleotides are TGCAGCGTTTACCCAAAGGGGGGTAGGGCCGGGGAGCTGTTTTTT. Protein: CSVYPKGGRAGELFF.

This sequence joins TRBV7-2 and TRBJ2-3, with D unresolved. Germline loops: CDR1 SGHTA, CDR2 FQGNSA. The CDR3 is 13 amino acids. With 6 bases removed from V and 6 bases from J, the gap between germline ends came to 13 bases. As DNA, the CDR3 is TGTGCCAGCAGGATAAGGGTTCTGGATACGCAGTATTTT. This encodes CASRIRVLDTQYF.

This clone was observed a few times. The rearrangement links TRBV28 to TRBJ1-2; a possible D gene is TRBD1 (5 bases). CDR3 length: 12 residues. The germline V gene encodes CDR1 MDHEN and CDR2 SYDVKM. Trimming pared 5 bases from V and 7 bases from J, leaving 11 bases between. CDR3 amino acids: CASSPERGGYTF. In DNA form, the CDR3 reads TGTGCCAGCAGTCCCGAGAGGGGTGGCTACACCTTC.

The chain uses TRBV11-1 and TRBJ1-4; D is undetermined. This CDR3 contains 13 residues. Per germline, CDR1 SGHAT and CDR2 FQDESV (reference sequence). The germline V and J ends were trimmed by 5 bases and 8 bases, with 12 bases remaining between them. CDR3 DNA sequence: TGTGCCAGCAGCCCCCAAACCGGGGAAAAACTGTTTTTT. Protein: CASSPQTGEKLFF.

V is TRBV19 and J is TRBJ1-1, with D perhaps matching TRBD1 (5 bases). The CDR3 contains 14 residues. Trimming took off 7 bases at V and 1 base at J, with 13 bases between the two ends. Germline V gene sequence: CDR1 LNHDA, CDR2 SQIVND (reference sequence). The CDR3 DNA is TGTGCCAGTACGATGGGGCTCTGGAACACTGAAGCTTTCTTT. This translates into CASTMGLWNTEAFF.

The V gene is TRBV5-6, the J gene TRBJ2-7; D may be TRBD2 (6 bases). The CDR3 is made up of 13 amino acids. Germline V lookup: CDR1 SGHDT, CDR2 YYEEEE. The V end was cut by 4 bases, the J end by 4 bases, with 12 bases between. The CDR3 DNA follows: TGTGCCAGCAGCAGGGGACTTTCATACGAGCAGTACTTC. Translating gives CASSRGLSYEQYF.

The V and J genes are TRBV4-1 and TRBJ1-2, with 7 positions matching TRBD1. J lost 2 bases, V lost 3 bases, and 6 bases had no gene match. Looked up from germline, CDR1 is MGHRA and CDR2 is YSYEKL. The CDR3 runs to 15 residues. DNA of the CDR3: TGCGCCAGCAGCCAGGAGGACAGGAAAAACTATGGCTACACCTTC. It specifies CASSQEDRKNYGYTF.

The chain has TRBV4-1 and TRBJ1-3; D perhaps matches TRBD1 (5 bases). V was pared by 0 bases and J by 4 bases, with 10 bases between. There are 15 residues in the CDR3. CDR1 is MGHRA, CDR2 YSYEKL, per germline. The CDR3 DNA reads TGCGCCAGCAGCCAAGATTGGAACAGGGGAAACACCATATATTTT. Encoded protein: CASSQDWNRGNTIYF.

This clone was recorded only once. V usage is TRBV19 and J usage is TRBJ1-5, with 7 nucleotides matching TRBD1. With V trimmed by 6 bases and J by 9 bases, 8 bases remained unmatched. Germline lookup yields CDR1 LNHDA and CDR2 SQIVND (reference sequence). This CDR3 is built from 13 residues. CDR3 coding DNA: TGTGCCAGTAGCAATACAGGGGAGTGGCCCCAGCATTTT. Protein sequence: CASSNTGEWPQHF.

The V and J genes are TRBV5-1 and TRBJ2-2; the match to TRBD2 covers 11 bases. The CDR3 totals 14 residues. The V and J ends lost 8 bases and 4 bases, in that order; junction bases with no gene match: 4. Germline V lookup: CDR1 SGHRS, CDR2 YFSETQ. The CDR3: CASHLAGGTGELFF. The CDR3 DNA is TGCGCCAGTCATCTAGCGGGAGGCACCGGGGAGCTGTTTTTT.

V gene TRBV13 combines with J gene TRBJ2-7; 12 bases line up with TRBD1. After removal of 5 bases from V and 3 bases from J, the junction contained 5 bases not matched to a gene. The CDR3 is 15 amino acids. The germline CDR1 and CDR2 sequences are PRHDT and FYEKMQ (reference sequence). CDR3 DNA sequence: TGTGCCAGCAGCCCCAGGGACAGGGGGCTCTACGAGCAGTACTTC. Protein: CASSPRDRGLYEQYF.